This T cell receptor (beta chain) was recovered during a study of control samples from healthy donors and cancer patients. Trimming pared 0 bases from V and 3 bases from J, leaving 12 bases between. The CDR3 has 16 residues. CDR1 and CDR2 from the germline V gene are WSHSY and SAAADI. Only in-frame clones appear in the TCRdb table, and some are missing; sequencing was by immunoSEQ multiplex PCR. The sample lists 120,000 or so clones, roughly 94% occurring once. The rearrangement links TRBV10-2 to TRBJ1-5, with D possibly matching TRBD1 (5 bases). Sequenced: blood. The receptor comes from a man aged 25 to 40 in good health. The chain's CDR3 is CASSESGGFDNQPQHF. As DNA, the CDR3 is TGCGCCAGCAGTGAGTCTGGGGGGTTTGACAATCAGCCCCAGCATTTT.